The T cell receptor (beta chain) described here comes from a study of T-cell memory formation after mild COVID-19. On the study more broadly: TCR clusters mostly belonged to single donors.

Findings and limits, study-wide: Later expanders leaned CD4+, whereas day 15 to 85 contracting clones were balanced CD4/CD8.

The CDR3 totals 15 residues. V shed 6 bases, J shed 4 bases, and the junction held 9 bases outside the gene matches. CDR1 and CDR2 (germline): MDHEN, SYDVKM. One entry per CDR3 protein, called by TCRdb with MiXCR from the 5' RACE reads. The table has approximately 270,000 distinct CDR3 sequences, 15% to 20% seen once; the top ten hold 20% to 25%. Turning to this clonotype: Antigen: not known.

This clonotype was obtained from a man younger than 30 who had mild COVID-19 (a few samples of this study predate the infection). Cell type and time point are not known. The gene calls are TRBV28 and TRBJ1-2; 9 nucleotides agree with TRBD1. The specimen was PBMCs or a T cell subset sorted from them (not recorded which). The CDR3 nucleotides read TGTGCCAGCAGGTTCCGGGACAGGGATCGCTATGGCTACACCTTC. This encodes CASRFRDRDRYGYTF.